This TCR beta chain appears in the sequencing data of a study of post-analysis software for immune sequencing data. Whole-study context: Disease courses included relapsing-remitting, secondary progressive and progressive-relapsing multiple sclerosis.

Regarding the study as a whole: Patients with multiple sclerosis recorded significantly lower normalized Chao1 diversity than controls, the study found. Patients showed TRBV5-6, TRBV5-1 and TRBV20-1 among a few TRBV segments more frequent than in controls.

A word on this clonotype: Its target is not known.

Researchers reported that TCR beta cDNA libraries carried unique molecular identifiers. TCRdb passed the PCR reads through MiXCR, listing each CDR3 protein once. The profile shows roughly 800,000 distinct CDR3 sequences, around 46% of them singletons. In germline, CDR1 is SGHTA, CDR2 FQGTGA. This CDR3 has 15 residues. The chain links TRBV7-3 to TRBJ2-1; weak D call: TRBD2 (5 bases). The end of the DNA aligns better with TRBJ2-7, so the J call may be wrong. What was sequenced was blood. The source of this sequence is a girl aged 5 to 17 with multiple sclerosis. CDR3 DNA sequence: TGTGCCAGCAGCCCCGGACTGAGCTCCTACAATGAGCAGTACTTC. It translates to CASSPGLSSYNEQYF.